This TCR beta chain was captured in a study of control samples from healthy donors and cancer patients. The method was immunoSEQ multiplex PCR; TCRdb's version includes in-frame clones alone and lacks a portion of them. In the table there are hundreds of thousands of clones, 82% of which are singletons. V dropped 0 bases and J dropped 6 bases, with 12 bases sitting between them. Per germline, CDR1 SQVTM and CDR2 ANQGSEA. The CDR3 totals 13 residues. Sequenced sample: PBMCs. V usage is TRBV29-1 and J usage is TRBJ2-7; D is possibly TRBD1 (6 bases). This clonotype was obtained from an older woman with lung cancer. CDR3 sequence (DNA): TGCAGCGTTGAAGATCACAGGGCAGCCGAGCAGTACTTC. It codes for CSVEDHRAAEQYF.